The 18 T cell receptor delta chains below come from one sample, sequenced in a study of Vδ1+ human thymocytes. Study outcomes and limitations: Highly polyclonal TRG and TRD repertoires with Gaussian CDR3 length distributions appeared in thymus.

RNA was extracted from the cells and then reverse transcribed. CDR3 amplicons came from multiplex PCR with pooled V-gene forward and constant-region reverse primers. TCRdb reprocessed the multiplex PCR reads through CATT. The sample includes more than 50,000 delta-chain clones, 15% to 20% of them seen just once. Their specific antigens are unknown. The sequenced material came from Vdelta1+ gamma-delta thymocytes from the thymus. Noted subset: FACS-sorted CD3+ TCRalphabeta- TCRVdelta1+ TCRVdelta2- thymocytes. These receptors all come from a boy under two years old who had congenital heart surgery.

The V gene is TRDV1, the J gene TRDJ1; no reliable D call. The CDR3 runs 16 residues. V shed 3 bases and J shed 0 bases, with 14 bases lying between them. Germline V lookup: CDR1 TSWWSYY, CDR2 QGS. CDR3 sequence: CALGDPRTWYTDKLIF. Here the CDR3 DNA reads TGTGCTCTTGGGGACCCGCGGACCTGGTACACCGATAAACTCATCTTT.

This clone turned up a few times. The rearrangement joins TRDV1 to TRDJ1, with 8 bases fitting TRDD3. The V gene's germline CDR1 is TSWWSYY and CDR2 QGS. CDR3 length: 19 amino acids. The trim removed 7 bases at V and 4 bases at J, leaving 23 bases unmatched. This chain's CDR3 is CALEVLWFPSMLGDDKLIF. CDR3 in DNA: TGTGCTCTTGAGGTATTATGGTTCCCATCCATGCTGGGGGACGATAAACTCATCTTT.

This clone was detected only a few times. The chain carries TRDV1 and TRDJ1; 11 bases fit TRDD3. Germline V gene sequence: CDR1 TSWWSYY, CDR2 QGS. The V gene end was trimmed by 6 bases and the J gene end by 2 bases; junction bases not matched to a gene: 41. The CDR3 extends over 27 amino acids. CDR3 in amino acids: CALGKTLLGGKLLGDNGGFAATDKLIF. DNA of the CDR3: TGTGCTCTTGGCAAAACCTTACTTGGGGGAAAGCTACTGGGGGATAACGGAGGATTCGCGGCGACCGATAAACTCATCTTT.

The rearrangement joins TRDV1 to TRDJ1, with a possible D match to TRDD3 (8 bases). CDR1 TSWWSYY and CDR2 QGS come from the germline V gene. Between the trimmed V and J ends, which lost 4 bases and 0 bases, there was a span of 30 bases. This CDR3 comprises 21 residues. CDR3 protein: CALGGTFPTVGDFKYTDKLIF. The DNA for the CDR3 is TGTGCTCTTGGGGGGACCTTTCCTACGGTGGGGGATTTCAAGTACACCGATAAACTCATCTTT.

The chain has TRDV1 and TRDJ1; TRDD3 agrees at 9 bases. Germline V gives CDR1 TSWWSYY, CDR2 QGS. The junction had 17 bases not matched to a gene; V was cut back by 6 bases and J by 0 bases. This CDR3 has 19 amino acids. CDR3 nucleotide sequence: TGTGCTCTTGGATTCTCAGCGTACTGGGGGACCTTGTACACCGATAAACTCATCTTT. Its translation: CALGFSAYWGTLYTDKLIF.

In its sample, this clone was seen a few times. The chain couples TRDV1 to TRDJ1; 11 bases are a match to TRDD3. V shed 6 bases and J 2 bases; nucleotides not matched to a gene: 20. Germline CDR1 is TSWWSYY and CDR2 is QGS. The CDR3 runs 20 residues. The CDR3: CALGRGVILWGIRPTDKLIF. The DNA for the CDR3 is TGTGCTCTTGGACGAGGGGTCATCCTATGGGGGATACGCCCGACCGATAAACTCATCTTT.

In the case of this clone: One junction end disagrees with the germline gene, perhaps due to a read error. The chain combines TRDV1 with TRDJ1; D may be TRDD2 (6 bases). The CDR3 runs 17 residues. The germline V gene has CDR1 TSWWSYY and CDR2 QGS. CDR3 amino acids: CAVGEVLPPHYTDKLIF. The DNA for the CDR3 is TGTGCTGTTGGGGAGGTCCTTCCCCCCCATTACACCGATAAACTCATCTTT.

This clone was observed a few times. The chain couples TRDV1 to TRDJ1; 9 bases are a match to TRDD3. After removal of 4 bases from V and 0 bases from J, the junction contained 24 bases not matched to a gene. CDR3 length: 22 residues. Germline loops: CDR1 TSWWSYY, CDR2 QGS. The CDR3 loop reads CALGASTVGVYWGSQYTDKLIF. CDR3 coding DNA: TGTGCTCTTGGGGCTAGCACAGTAGGGGTATACTGGGGGAGTCAGTACACCGATAAACTCATCTTT.

This clone was seen a few times. V is TRDV1 and J is TRDJ1; maybe TRDD3 (6 bases). This CDR3 is 17 amino acids long. Looked up from germline, CDR1 is TSWWSYY and CDR2 is QGS. Deletions cut 0 bases from V and 3 bases from J, with 17 bases between. The DNA for the CDR3 is TGTGCTCTTGGGGAACTGAGTGGGGGCCCCCTGGCCGATAAACTCATCTTT. This translates into CALGELSGGPLADKLIF.

The chain carries TRDV1 and TRDJ1; D is unclear. Germline CDR1 is TSWWSYY and CDR2 is QGS. The CDR3 runs to 16 residues. With 1 base removed from V and 1 base from J, the gap between germline ends came to 13 bases. CDR3 bases: TGTGCTCTTGGGGAACGGCTTTTGAGTATCACCGATAAACTCATCTTT. Amino acid sequence: CALGERLLSITDKLIF.

This clone was observed a few times. V gene TRDV1 combines with J gene TRDJ1; the D is unclear. The CDR3 length is 20 residues. Trimming took 3 bases from V and 2 from J, leaving 28 bases between them. Looked up from germline, CDR1 is TSWWSYY and CDR2 is QGS. The DNA of the CDR3 is TGTGCTCTTGGGGACTCCCCCACCCGCGTGGGACCTAATCCAACCGATAAACTCATCTTT. Translating gives CALGDSPTRVGPNPTDKLIF.

The rearrangement links TRDV1 to TRDJ1; either TRDD2 or TRDD3 may supply D (9 bases each). Germline assignment: CDR1 TSWWSYY and CDR2 QGS. With 0 bases removed from V and 0 bases from J, the gap between germline ends came to 35 bases. The CDR3 totals 24 residues. This CDR3 reads CALGELLRAFLPYWGKGYTDKLIF. CDR3 bases: TGTGCTCTTGGGGAACTTTTGAGGGCCTTCCTACCTTACTGGGGGAAGGGGTACACCGATAAACTCATCTTT.

The sample holds a few counts of this clone. The chain uses TRDV1 and TRDJ1; TRDD3 aligns across 10 bases. V dropped 0 bases and J dropped 1; count of bases not matched to a gene: 11. The germline V gene encodes CDR1 TSWWSYY and CDR2 QGS. This CDR3 is 19 amino acids long. The CDR3 DNA reads TGTGCTCTTGGGGAACTAGTCCATTTCCACTGGGGGATCACCGATAAACTCATCTTT. This encodes CALGELVHFHWGITDKLIF.

This clone turned up a few times. This chain links TRDV1 with TRDJ1; D is ambiguous. The germline CDR1 and CDR2 sequences are TSWWSYY and QGS. V shed 1 base and J shed 8 bases, with 20 bases lying between them. The CDR3 is made up of 16 amino acids. CDR3 residues: CALGERSAPLERKLIF. Here the CDR3 DNA reads TGTGCTCTTGGGGAACGGAGCGCCCCCCTTGAACGCAAACTCATCTTT.

The rearrangement uses TRDV1 and TRDJ1; D remains ambiguous. Germline CDR1 and CDR2: TSWWSYY and QGS. CDR3 length equals 16 residues. V lost 2 bases, J lost 5 bases, and 18 bases lay in between. The CDR3 region has the DNA TGTGCTCTTGGGGAATGGTTCGGAGGAGTAGCAGATAAACTCATCTTT. It yields the protein CALGEWFGGVADKLIF.

This chain links TRDV3 with TRDJ1, with 12 bases matching TRDD3. Germline V gene data show CDR1 as TVYSNPD and CDR2 as GDNSRS (reference sequence). The CDR3 runs to 12 residues. V was clipped by 3 bases and J by 9 bases; unmatched bases: 5. CDR3 DNA: TGTGCCTTGGCTGGGGGATACGACCAACTCATCTTT. Translating gives CALAGGYDQLIF.

This clone ranks as medium-sized (0.01 to 0.1%). The chain combines TRDV2 with TRDJ1; 10 bases line up with TRDD3. The CDR3 is 15 residues long. Losses at the gene ends were 1 base for V and 2 bases for J; bases not matched to a gene: 3. Germline V gives CDR1 GEAIGNYY, CDR2 EKD. CDR3 coding DNA: TGTGCCTGTGACACGATCTGGGGGATAACCGATAAACTCATCTTT. Its translation is CACDTIWGITDKLIF.

The chain combines TRDV1 with TRDJ1; D remains ambiguous. The CDR3 loop spans 15 amino acids. V was shortened by 3 bases and J by 4 bases, with 15 bases between the two germline ends. Germline V lookup: CDR1 TSWWSYY, CDR2 QGS. The CDR3 sequence is CALGDPNMIGDKLIF. CDR3 bases: TGTGCTCTTGGGGATCCCAATATGATCGGCGATAAACTCATCTTT.